A selection of T cell receptor beta chains follows, all from one sample in a study of regulatory T cells in long-lasting Graves disease. One entry per CDR3 protein results from TCRdb running MiXCR on the multiplex PCR reads. The table shows about 420,000 distinct CDR3 sequences, with around a quarter occurring only once. This specimen was peripheral blood mononuclear cells (PBMCs), taken when the disease was refractory, from a patient treated with antithyroid drugs. The receptors here all came from a female donor with Graves disease. Each CDR3 is given with its conserved first and last residue.

TRBV20-1	TRBJ2-7	CSAREVGFSSYEQYF
TRBV11-2	TRBJ1-1	CASSGMNTEAFF
TRBV7-2	TRBJ1-6	CASSQSSNSPLHF
TRBV19	TRBJ2-1	CASSSKREGPNEQFF
TRBV20-1	TRBJ1-4	CSASDRENEKLFF
TRBV11-2	TRBJ1-1	CASSLGGFNTEAFF
TRBV27	TRBJ2-4	CASSPPQGRSIQYF
TRBV5-4	TRBJ2-7	CASSPWLQGAYEQYF
TRBV15	TRBJ2-5	CATSTDSRFDRGINQETQYF
TRBV29-1	TRBJ1-2	CSVGDRGGGYTF
TRBV20-1	TRBJ2-7	CSMGRTTYEQYF
TRBV19	TRBJ2-1	CATTTGNNEQFF
TRBV7-9	TRBJ2-7	CASSRDRAYYEQYF
TRBV6-2/TRBV6-3	TRBJ1-5	CASSYSGDYSNQPQHF
TRBV15	TRBJ1-4	CATSRDVASNEKLFF
TRBV7-9	TRBJ2-2	CASSWVGKNTGELFF
TRBV3-1	TRBJ1-2	CASSQKSNGYTF
TRBV11-3	TRBJ2-7	CASSLGPGGAQYF
TRBV5-5	TRBJ1-1	CASSSPGASEVFF
TRBV5-1	TRBJ2-5	CASSLGTSAKETQYF
TRBV28	TRBJ2-2	CASSLFRTEANTGELFF
TRBV3-1	TRBJ2-5	CASTGTVGAKTQYF
TRBV5-1	TRBJ2-7	CASSLGGQQGEQYF
TRBV20-1	TRBJ1-1	CSAPQGDTEAFF
TRBV29-1	TRBJ1-2	CSAYRDSYGYTF
TRBV19	TRBJ2-7	CASSIQGGGTGAYEQYF
TRBV4-1	TRBJ1-1	CASSRSGQGDTEAFF
TRBV20-1	TRBJ1-6	CSASYAGNSPLHF
TRBV19	TRBJ1-5	CASSIFSYGQPQHF
TRBV6-5	TRBJ2-7	CASSSDISSYEQYF
TRBV28	TRBJ1-5	CASTSDSPRGYLLPQHF
TRBV30	TRBJ1-5	CAWSLNGAGDRQPQHF
TRBV5-1	TRBJ2-7	CASSESINEQYF
TRBV28	TRBJ2-4	CASHSPQKNIQYF
TRBV12-3/TRBV12-4	TRBJ2-5	CASSFRASKETQYF
TRBV2	TRBJ2-5	CASRAGDPETQYF
TRBV13	TRBJ2-7	CASSQLPYEQYF